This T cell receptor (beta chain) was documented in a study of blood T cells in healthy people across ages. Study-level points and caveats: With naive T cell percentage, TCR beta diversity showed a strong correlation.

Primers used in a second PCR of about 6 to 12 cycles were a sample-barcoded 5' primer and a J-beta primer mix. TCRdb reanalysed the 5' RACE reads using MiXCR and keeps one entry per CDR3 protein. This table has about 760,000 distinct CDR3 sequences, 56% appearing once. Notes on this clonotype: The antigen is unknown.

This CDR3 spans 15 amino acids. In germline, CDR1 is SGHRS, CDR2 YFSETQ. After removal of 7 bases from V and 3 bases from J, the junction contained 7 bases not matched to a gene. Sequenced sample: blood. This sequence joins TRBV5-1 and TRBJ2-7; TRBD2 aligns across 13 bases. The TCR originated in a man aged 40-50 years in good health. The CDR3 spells CASGGTSGDLYEQYF. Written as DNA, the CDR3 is TGCGCCAGCGGGGGGACTAGCGGGGACCTCTACGAGCAGTACTTC.